The TCR beta chain described here comes from a study of CD8+ T cells in alopecia areata. Study results and limitations: Scalp sample sequencing also detects resident alphabeta T cells of normal skin. Greater clonality was observed in lesional scalp samples, especially alopecia totalis/universalis, versus normal scalp.

The germline V gene encodes CDR1 SQVTM and CDR2 ANQGSEA. The germline V and J ends were trimmed by 4 bases and 5 bases, with 11 bases remaining between them. CDR3 length: 13 amino acids. Sequencing templates came from extracted RNA that was reverse transcribed into cDNA. The data were produced by immunoSEQ multiplex PCR, yet TCRdb's version contains in-frame clones alone and is incomplete. This sample yields roughly 190,000 clones, of which 50% to 60% are seen a single time; about 3.5% belongs to the top ten. Sample treatment: oral pan-JAK inhibitor, 5-10 mg twice daily. Researchers gathered lesional scalp punch biopsies and peripheral blood from patients with alopecia areata. A remark on this clone: Its antigen is still unknown.

The chain recombines TRBV29-1 with TRBJ2-2; D possibly matches TRBD1 or TRBD2 (5 bases each). Sequenced material: CD4+ T cells sorted from blood, taken at week 4, from a patient treated with tofacitinib. This sequence originates from a human donor with alopecia areata. In DNA, the CDR3 is TGCAGCGTTGGGCTAGCAGGGACCGGGGAGCTGTTTTTT. Its protein product is CSVGLAGTGELFF.